The source of this TCR beta chain is a study of blood T cells in healthy people across ages. Findings and caveats of the study: In long-lived donors, naive CD4+ cell counts and diversity exceeded those of aged donors.

Primers used in a second PCR of about 7 to 12 cycles were a sample-barcoded 5' primer and a J-beta primer mix. TCRdb used MiXCR to reprocess the 5' RACE reads, holding one entry per CDR3 protein. The sample lists about 1.4 million distinct CDR3 sequences, 59% occurring once. As regards this clonotype: Its antigen is currently unknown.

The CDR3 extends over 14 amino acids. From germline, CDR1 is MRHNA and CDR2 SNTAGT. The junction had 9 bases not matched to a gene; V was cut back by 7 bases and J by 4 bases. This clonotype was obtained from a man between 18 and 35 years old in good health. Sequenced input: blood. V gene TRBV6-4 combines with J gene TRBJ1-2, with TRBD1 matching over 7 bases. DNA of the CDR3: TGTGCCAGCAACGGGACAGTAGTACTCTATGGCTACACCTTC. It yields the protein CASNGTVVLYGYTF.